This T cell receptor beta chain was identified during a study of blood T cells in healthy people across ages. Through a sample-barcoded 5' primer and a J-beta primer mix, a second PCR was run for roughly 6 to 11 cycles. Samples each returned at least 2.5 million CDR3-containing paired-end reads. TCRdb redid the calling of the 5' RACE reads with MiXCR, one entry per CDR3 protein. This table holds around 320,000 distinct CDR3 sequences, roughly 26% found once. This clonotype was observed a handful of times. The people who gave samples were healthy Caucasians from Russia, aged about 6 to 100. RNA extraction gave at least 5.5 micrograms of total RNA per sample. The germline V and J ends were trimmed by 5 bases and 3 bases, with 11 bases remaining between them. The CDR3 extends over 13 amino acids. Germline loops: CDR1 PRHDT, CDR2 FYEKMQ (reference sequence).

The TCR was taken from a woman between 65 and 79 years old in good health. The sample comprised blood. V gene TRBV13 combines with J gene TRBJ2-7, with unresolved D. CDR3 sequence: CASSLEGIYEQYF. CDR3 sequence (DNA): TGTGCCAGCAGCCTTGAAGGAATCTACGAGCAGTACTTC.